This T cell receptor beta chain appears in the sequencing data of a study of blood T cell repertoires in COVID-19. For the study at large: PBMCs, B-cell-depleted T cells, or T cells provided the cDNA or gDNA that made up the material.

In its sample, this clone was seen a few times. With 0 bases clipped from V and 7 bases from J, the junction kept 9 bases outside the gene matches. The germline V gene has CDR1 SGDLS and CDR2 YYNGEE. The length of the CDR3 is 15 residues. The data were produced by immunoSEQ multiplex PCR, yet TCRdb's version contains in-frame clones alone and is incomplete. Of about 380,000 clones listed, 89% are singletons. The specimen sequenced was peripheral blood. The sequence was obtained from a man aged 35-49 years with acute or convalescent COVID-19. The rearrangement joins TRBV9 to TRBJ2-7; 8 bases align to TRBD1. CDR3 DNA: TGTGCCAGCAGCGTAGGAGGACAGGGCCCGTGGGAGCAGTACTTC. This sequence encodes CASSVGGQGPWEQYF. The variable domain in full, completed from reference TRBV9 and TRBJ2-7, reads DSGVTQTPKHLITATGQRVTLRCSPRSGDLSVYWYQQSLDQGLQFLIQYYNGEERAKGNILERFSAQQFPDLHSELNLSSLELGDSALYFCASSVGGQGPWEQYFGPGTRLTVT.